Each of the 14 T cell receptor beta chains below was sequenced from the same sample in a study of circulating and synovial CD4+ cells in juvenile arthritis. Here immunoSEQ multiplex PCR was the method, and the copy in TCRdb shows in-frame clones only, minus some. The sample holds approximately 36,000 clones, roughly 94% seen once. The sequenced sample consisted of CD4+ T cells from blood. These receptors were obtained from a human donor with juvenile idiopathic arthritis.

The chain links TRBV19 to TRBJ2-5; 11 nucleotides match TRBD2. V shed 5 bases and J 7 bases; nucleotides not matched to a gene: 6. This CDR3 is 14 amino acids long. Germline V gene lookup returns CDR1 LNHDA and CDR2 SQIVND (reference sequence). In DNA, the CDR3 is TGTGCCAGTAGTCCTAGCGGGGGGCCCGGGACCCAGTACTTC. Translation: CASSPSGGPGTQYF. The whole variable domain, remainder taken from reference TRBV19 and TRBJ2-5, is DGGITQSPKYLFRKEGQNVTLSCEQNLNHDAMYWYRQDPGQGLRLIYYSQIVNDFQKGDIAEGYSVSREKKESFPLTVTSAQKNPTAFYLCASSPSGGPGTQYFGPGTRLLVL.

The rearrangement joins TRBV7-9 to TRBJ2-7, with TRBD1 identical over 10 bases. The germline gives CDR1 SEHNR, CDR2 FQNEAQ (reference sequence). The CDR3 sequence is 13 residues long. The V segment lost 4 bases and the J segment 6 bases; nucleotides outside the gene matches: 3. The CDR3 coding sequence is TGTGCCAGCAGCTCTTGGACAGGGGGCGAGCAGTACTTC. This codes for CASSSWTGGEQYF.

CDR3 region: CASSLIGTSGETQYF. CDR3 DNA sequence: TGTGCCAGCAGCTTAATTGGGACTAGCGGAGAGACCCAGTACTTC. The chain carries TRBV7-3 and TRBJ2-5, with TRBD2 matching over 11 bases. CDR3 size: 15 residues. V lost 1 base to trimming and J lost 4 bases; unmatched junction nucleotides: 2. Germline CDR1 reads SGHTA; CDR2 reads FQGTGA.

The rearrangement links TRBV6-1 to TRBJ1-6; 8 bases align to TRBD1. J lost 15 bases, V lost 5 bases, and 12 bases had no gene match. The CDR3 is 14 residues long. Per germline, CDR1 MNHNS and CDR2 SASEGT. CDR3: CASSSGTGIRRLHF. The CDR3 DNA sequence: TGTGCCAGCAGTTCCGGGACAGGTATCCGCCGCCTCCACTTT.

J is TRBJ2-6 and V is TRBV7-9, with 7 bases matching TRBD1. This CDR3 has 19 residues. V shed 5 bases, J shed 0 bases, and the junction held 13 bases outside the gene matches. The germline gives CDR1 SEHNR, CDR2 FQNEAQ (reference sequence). In DNA form, the CDR3 reads TGTGCCAGCAGCCCCTCGACAGGGCAGTGGGGCTCTGGGGCCAACGTCCTGACTTTC. Translating it yields CASSPSTGQWGSGANVLTF.

In regard to this clone: The junction departs from germline at one end; a sequencing error may be responsible. The chain has TRBV7-2 and TRBJ1-2; D remains ambiguous. Germline CDR1 SGHTA, CDR2 FQGNSA. This CDR3 comprises 14 residues. CDR3 DNA: TGTGCCAGCACCTTAGGGAGGGCAGCATTTGGCTACACCTTC. Its translation is CASTLGRAAFGYTF. Together with reference TRBV7-2 and TRBJ1-2, the CDR3 gives the full variable domain: GAGVSQSPSNKVTEKGKDVELRCDPISGHTALYWYRQSLGQGLEFLIYFQGNSAPDKSGLPSDRFSAERTGGSVSTLTIQRTQQEDSAVYLCASTLGRAAFGYTFGSGTRLTVV.

Turning to this clone: Mismatch with germline at one junction end may stem from a read error. Other DNA sequences in the sample encode the same CDR3. V usage is TRBV6-5 and J usage is TRBJ1-6; D is possibly TRBD1 (5 bases). The germline V gene has CDR1 MNHEY and CDR2 SVGAGI. The CDR3 extends over 15 amino acids. This CDR3 is CASSYNRPYNSPLHF. The CDR3 DNA sequence: TGTGCCAGCAGTTACAACAGGCCATATAATTCCCCCCTCCACTTT.

The chain recombines TRBV27 with TRBJ1-4; D gene unclear. The CDR3 spans 15 residues. Germline CDR1 and CDR2: MNHEY and SMNVEV (reference sequence). Deletions cut 1 base from V and 0 bases from J, with 6 bases between. This chain's CDR3 is CASSLYSATNEKLFF. CDR3 DNA: TGTGCCAGCAGTTTATACAGTGCAACTAATGAAAAACTGTTTTTT.

This clone was seen once. This chain links TRBV4-3 with TRBJ1-4; 7 positions match TRBD1. This CDR3 is 15 amino acids long. The germline CDR1 and CDR2 sequences are LGHNA and YSLEER. The ends lost 0 bases at V and 10 bases at J; junction bases unmatched: 8. For the CDR3, the DNA is TGCGCCAGCAGCCAAGAGGAGGGGGCGCCTGGAAAACTGTTTTTT. Protein sequence: CASSQEEGAPGKLFF.

J is TRBJ1-5 and V is TRBV19; TRBD1 is a possible D gene (5 bases). The CDR3 sequence is 14 residues long. V shed 6 bases and J shed 3 bases, with 12 bases lying between them. Germline CDR1 and CDR2: LNHDA and SQIVND (reference sequence). The CDR3 region is CASSPGWINQPQHF. CDR3 bases: TGTGCCAGTAGCCCAGGGTGGATCAATCAGCCCCAGCATTTT.

The chain links TRBV30 to TRBJ1-2, with TRBD1 matching over 8 bases. CDR1 and CDR2 from the germline V gene are GTSNPN and SVGIG (reference sequence). The CDR3 is 16 amino acids. V was clipped by 0 bases and J by 7 bases; unmatched bases: 13. This CDR3 reads CAWSVGLEAGGLGYTF. CDR3 bases: TGTGCCTGGAGTGTAGGGCTGGAGGCAGGGGGCCTTGGCTACACCTTC.

The rearrangement links TRBV6-4 to TRBJ1-1; D possibly corresponds to TRBD1 (5 bases). V lost 4 bases and J 4 bases, leaving 10 bases between the germline ends. Germline lookup yields CDR1 MRHNA and CDR2 SNTAGT. This CDR3 comprises 13 residues. CDR3 coding DNA: TGTGCCAGCAGTGCCCAGGGAGGCACTGAAGCTTTCTTT. Its translation: CASSAQGGTEAFF.

The V call is TRBV2, the J call TRBJ1-6; 10 nucleotides match TRBD1. There are 16 residues in the CDR3. The trim removed 6 bases at V and 6 bases at J, leaving 8 bases unmatched. The V gene's germline CDR1 is SNHLY and CDR2 FYNNEI. CDR3 coding DNA: TGTGCCAGCAGCGCCGACAGGGGGCTAGGTAATTCACCCCTCCACTTT. Protein sequence: CASSADRGLGNSPLHF.

Here the CDR3 reads CASSLWRGRGGETQYF. The CDR3 nucleotides are TGTGCCAGCAGTTTGTGGAGGGGACGCGGGGGAGAGACCCAGTACTTC. The V call is TRBV6-5, the J call TRBJ2-5; 7 bases match TRBD2. The CDR3 covers 16 residues. After removal of 4 bases from V and 4 bases from J, the junction contained 12 bases not matched to a gene. Germline assignment: CDR1 MNHEY and CDR2 SVGAGI.